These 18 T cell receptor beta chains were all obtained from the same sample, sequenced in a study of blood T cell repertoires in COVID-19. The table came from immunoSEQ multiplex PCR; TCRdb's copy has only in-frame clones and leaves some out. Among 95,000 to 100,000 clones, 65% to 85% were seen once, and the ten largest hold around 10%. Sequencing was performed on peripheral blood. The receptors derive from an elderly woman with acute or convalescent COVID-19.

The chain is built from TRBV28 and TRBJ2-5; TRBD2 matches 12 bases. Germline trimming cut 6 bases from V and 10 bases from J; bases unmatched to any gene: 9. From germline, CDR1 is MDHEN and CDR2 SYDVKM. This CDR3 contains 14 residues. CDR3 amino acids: CASRMGLAGVDQYF. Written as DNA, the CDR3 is TGTGCCAGCAGAATGGGACTAGCGGGTGTGGACCAGTACTTC.

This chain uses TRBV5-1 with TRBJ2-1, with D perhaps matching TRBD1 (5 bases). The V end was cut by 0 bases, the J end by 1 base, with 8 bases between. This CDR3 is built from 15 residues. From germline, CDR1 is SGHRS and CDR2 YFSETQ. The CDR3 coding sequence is TGCGCCAGCAGCTTGGGGGGCAGTTCCTACAATGAGCAGTTCTTC. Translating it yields CASSLGGSSYNEQFF.

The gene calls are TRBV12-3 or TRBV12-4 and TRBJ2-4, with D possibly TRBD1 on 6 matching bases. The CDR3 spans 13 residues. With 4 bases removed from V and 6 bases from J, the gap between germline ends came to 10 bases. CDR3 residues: CASSSPQGNIQYF. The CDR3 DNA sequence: TGTGCCAGCAGTTCCCCACAGGGAAACATTCAGTACTTC.

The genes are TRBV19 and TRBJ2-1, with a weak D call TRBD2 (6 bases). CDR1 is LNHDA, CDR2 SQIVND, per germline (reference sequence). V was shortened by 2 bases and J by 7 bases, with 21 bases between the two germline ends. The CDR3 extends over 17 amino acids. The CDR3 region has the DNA TGTGCCAGTAGTATATCCGGACTACCCCTTCCGTGGAATGAGCAGTTCTTC. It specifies CASSISGLPLPWNEQFF.

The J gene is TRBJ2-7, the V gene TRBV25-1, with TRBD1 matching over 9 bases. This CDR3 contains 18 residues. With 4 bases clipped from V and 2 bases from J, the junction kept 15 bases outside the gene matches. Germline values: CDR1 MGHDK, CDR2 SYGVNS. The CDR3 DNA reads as TGTGCCAGCAGTGCACACTCGATGGGGACAGGGAGACCCTACGAGCAGTACTTC. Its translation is CASSAHSMGTGRPYEQYF.

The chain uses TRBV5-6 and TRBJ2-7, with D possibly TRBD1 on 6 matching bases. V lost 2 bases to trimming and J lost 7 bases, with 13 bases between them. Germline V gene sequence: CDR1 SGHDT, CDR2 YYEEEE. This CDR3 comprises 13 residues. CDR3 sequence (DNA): TGTGCCAGCAGCTTAATACAGGGCTGGGAGCAGTACGTC. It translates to CASSLIQGWEQYV.

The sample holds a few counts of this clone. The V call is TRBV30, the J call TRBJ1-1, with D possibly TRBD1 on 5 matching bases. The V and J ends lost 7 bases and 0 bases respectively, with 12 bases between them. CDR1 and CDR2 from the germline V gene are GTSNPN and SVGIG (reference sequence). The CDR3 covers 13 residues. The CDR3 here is CAFFRVVNTEAFF. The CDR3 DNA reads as TGTGCCTTCTTCAGGGTGGTGAACACTGAAGCTTTCTTT.

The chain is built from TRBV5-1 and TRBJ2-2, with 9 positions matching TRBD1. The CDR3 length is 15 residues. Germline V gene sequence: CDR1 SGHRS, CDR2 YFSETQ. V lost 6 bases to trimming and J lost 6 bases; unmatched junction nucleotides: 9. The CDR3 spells CASTRQGGESGELFF. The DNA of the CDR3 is TGCGCCAGCACCCGACAGGGGGGAGAGTCCGGGGAGCTGTTTTTT.

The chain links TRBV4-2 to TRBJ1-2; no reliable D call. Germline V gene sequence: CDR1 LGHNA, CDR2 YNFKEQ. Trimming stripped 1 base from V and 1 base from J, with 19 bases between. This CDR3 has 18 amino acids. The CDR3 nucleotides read TGTGCCAGCAGCCAAGCTCACGGAGGACTGAAGGATAACTATGGCTACACCTTC. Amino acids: CASSQAHGGLKDNYGYTF.

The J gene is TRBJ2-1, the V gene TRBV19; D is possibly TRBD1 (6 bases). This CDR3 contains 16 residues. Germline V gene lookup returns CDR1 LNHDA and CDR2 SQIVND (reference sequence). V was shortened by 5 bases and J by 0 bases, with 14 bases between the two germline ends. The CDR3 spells CASSEGTGSSYNEQFF. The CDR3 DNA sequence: TGTGCCAGTAGTGAGGGCACAGGGAGCTCCTACAATGAGCAGTTCTTC.

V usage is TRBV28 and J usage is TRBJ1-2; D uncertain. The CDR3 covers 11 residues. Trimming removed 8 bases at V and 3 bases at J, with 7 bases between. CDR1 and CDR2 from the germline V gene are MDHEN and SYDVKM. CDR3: CASGRDYGYTF. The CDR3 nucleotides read TGTGCCAGCGGGAGGGACTATGGCTACACCTTC.

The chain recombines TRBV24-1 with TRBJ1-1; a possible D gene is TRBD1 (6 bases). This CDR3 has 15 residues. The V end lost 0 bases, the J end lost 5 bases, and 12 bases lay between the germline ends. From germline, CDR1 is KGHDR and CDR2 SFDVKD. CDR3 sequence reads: CATSDLHRDGTEAFF. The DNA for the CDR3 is TGTGCCACCAGTGATTTGCACAGGGATGGAACTGAAGCTTTCTTT.

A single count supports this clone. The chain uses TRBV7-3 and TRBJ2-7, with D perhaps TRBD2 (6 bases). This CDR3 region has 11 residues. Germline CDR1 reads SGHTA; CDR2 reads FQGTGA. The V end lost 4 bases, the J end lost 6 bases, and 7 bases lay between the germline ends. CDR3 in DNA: TGTGCCAGCAGCTCCGGGGGCGAGCAGTACTTC. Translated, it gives CASSSGGEQYF. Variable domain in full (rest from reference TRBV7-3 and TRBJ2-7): GAGVSQTPSNKVTEKGKYVELRCDPISGHTALYWYRQSLGQGPEFLIYFQGTGAADDSGLPNDRFFAVRPEGSVSTLKIQRTERGDSAVYLCASSSGGEQYFGPGTRLTVT.

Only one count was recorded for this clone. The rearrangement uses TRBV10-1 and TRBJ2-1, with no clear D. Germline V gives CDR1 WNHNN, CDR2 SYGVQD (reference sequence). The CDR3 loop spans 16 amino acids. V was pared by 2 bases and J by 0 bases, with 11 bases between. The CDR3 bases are TGCGCCAGCAGTGAGAGGCGGCTAGTCTCCTACAATGAGCAGTTCTTC. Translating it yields CASSERRLVSYNEQFF.

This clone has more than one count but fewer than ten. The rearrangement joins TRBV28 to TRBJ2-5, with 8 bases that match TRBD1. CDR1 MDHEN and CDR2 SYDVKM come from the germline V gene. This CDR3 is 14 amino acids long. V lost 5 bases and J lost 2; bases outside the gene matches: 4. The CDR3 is CASSPGTGQETQYF. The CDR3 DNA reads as TGTGCCAGCAGTCCCGGGACAGGTCAAGAGACCCAGTACTTC.

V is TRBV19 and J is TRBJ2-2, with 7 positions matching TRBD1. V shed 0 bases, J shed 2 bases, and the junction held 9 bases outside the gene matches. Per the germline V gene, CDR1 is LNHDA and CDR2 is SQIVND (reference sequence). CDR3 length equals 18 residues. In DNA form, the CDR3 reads TGTGCCAGTAGTATAGATTCAAGGCAGGGGGTAAACACCGGGGAGCTGTTTTTT. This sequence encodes CASSIDSRQGVNTGELFF.

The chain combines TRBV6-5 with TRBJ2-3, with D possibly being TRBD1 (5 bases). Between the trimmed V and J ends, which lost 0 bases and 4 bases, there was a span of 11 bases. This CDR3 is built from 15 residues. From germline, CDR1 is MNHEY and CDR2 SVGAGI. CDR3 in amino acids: CASSYSGDGADTQYF. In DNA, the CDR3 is TGTGCCAGCAGTTACTCAGGGGATGGGGCAGATACGCAGTATTTT.

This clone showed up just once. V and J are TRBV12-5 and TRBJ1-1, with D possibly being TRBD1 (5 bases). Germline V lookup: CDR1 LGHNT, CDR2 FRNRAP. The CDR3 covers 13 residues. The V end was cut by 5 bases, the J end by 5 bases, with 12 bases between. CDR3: CASGPDSLTEAFF. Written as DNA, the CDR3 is TGTGCTAGTGGTCCCGACAGTCTAACTGAAGCTTTCTTT.